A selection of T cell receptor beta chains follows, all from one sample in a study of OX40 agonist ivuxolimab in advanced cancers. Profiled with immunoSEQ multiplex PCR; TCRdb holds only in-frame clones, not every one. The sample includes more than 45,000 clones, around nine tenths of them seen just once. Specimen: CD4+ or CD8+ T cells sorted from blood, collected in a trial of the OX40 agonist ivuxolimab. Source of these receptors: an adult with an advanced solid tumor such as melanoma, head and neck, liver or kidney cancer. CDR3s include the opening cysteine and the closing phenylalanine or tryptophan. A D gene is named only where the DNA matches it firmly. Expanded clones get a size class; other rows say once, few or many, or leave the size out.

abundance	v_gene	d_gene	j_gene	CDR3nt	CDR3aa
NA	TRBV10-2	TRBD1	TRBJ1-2	TGCGCCAGCAGTGAACAGGGGAGGAATGGCTACACCTTC	CASSEQGRNGYTF
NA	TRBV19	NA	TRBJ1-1	TGTGCCAGTAGCCGCGACTCCATACAGGCTGAAGCTTTCTTT	CASSRDSIQAEAFF
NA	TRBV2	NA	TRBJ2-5	TGTGCCAGCACTCTGGGGCTTGGAGAGACCCAGTACTTC	CASTLGLGETQYF
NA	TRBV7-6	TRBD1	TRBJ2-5	TGTGCCAGCAGCTTTGCCGGACAGGGTCCCCTAGAGACCCAGTACTTC	CASSFAGQGPLETQYF
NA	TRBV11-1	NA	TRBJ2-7	TGTGCCAGCACCCGGGCCCAAGGGGGAGTCTACGAGCAGTACTTC	CASTRAQGGVYEQYF
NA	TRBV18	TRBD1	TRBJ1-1	TGTGCCAGCTCACTTCAACCGGGACAGGGGTTGAACACTGAAGCTTTCTTT	CASSLQPGQGLNTEAFF
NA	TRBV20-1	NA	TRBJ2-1	TGCGGCGGGGCCTTAAACAATGAGCAGTTCTTC	CGGALNNEQFF
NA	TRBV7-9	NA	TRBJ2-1	TGTGCCAGCAGCTTAGCAGGTTCCTACAATGAGCAGTTCTTC	CASSLAGSYNEQFF
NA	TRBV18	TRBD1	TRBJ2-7	TGTGCCAGCTCAATTTGGGCAGGGGGCCCTTACGAGCAGTACTTC	CASSIWAGGPYEQYF
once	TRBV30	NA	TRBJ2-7	TGTGCCTGGAGTTCTTGGACATCGTCCCACGAGCAGTACTTC	CAWSSWTSSHEQYF
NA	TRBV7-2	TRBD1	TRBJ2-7	TGTGCCAGCAGCAGGGACAGCAACTACGAGCAGTACTTC	CASSRDSNYEQYF
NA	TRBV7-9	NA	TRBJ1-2	TGTGCCAGCAGCTTAAACAGCAATGGCTACACCTTC	CASSLNSNGYTF
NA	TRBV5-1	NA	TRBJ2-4	TGCGCCAGCAGCCCGGAGGTCCTAGCCAAAAACATTCAGTACTTC	CASSPEVLAKNIQYF
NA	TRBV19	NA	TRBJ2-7	TGTGCCACCAGGGAGCAGGGTAGGTACGAGCAGTACTTC	CATREQGRYEQYF
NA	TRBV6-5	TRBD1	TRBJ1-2	TGTGCCAGCAGTTCGTTGACAGGGTGGTATGGCTACACCTTC	CASSSLTGWYGYTF
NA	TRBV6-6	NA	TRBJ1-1	TGTGCCAGCAGTTACTCACGCGGTGGCACTGAAGCTTTCTTT	CASSYSRGGTEAFF
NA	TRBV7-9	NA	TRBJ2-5	TGTGCCAGCAGCTTGTCTGGAGAGACCCAGTACTTC	CASSLSGETQYF
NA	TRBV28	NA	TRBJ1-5	TGTGCCAGCAGCCCCCGTGGGAAGGGGAGCAATCAGCCCCAGCATTTT	CASSPRGKGSNQPQHF
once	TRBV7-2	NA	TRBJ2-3	TGTGCCAGCAGCTCACAGGGTTACGCAGATACGCAGTATTTT	CASSSQGYADTQYF
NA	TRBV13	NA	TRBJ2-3	TGTGCCAGCAGCTCCAGCACAGATACGCAGTATTTT	CASSSSTDTQYF